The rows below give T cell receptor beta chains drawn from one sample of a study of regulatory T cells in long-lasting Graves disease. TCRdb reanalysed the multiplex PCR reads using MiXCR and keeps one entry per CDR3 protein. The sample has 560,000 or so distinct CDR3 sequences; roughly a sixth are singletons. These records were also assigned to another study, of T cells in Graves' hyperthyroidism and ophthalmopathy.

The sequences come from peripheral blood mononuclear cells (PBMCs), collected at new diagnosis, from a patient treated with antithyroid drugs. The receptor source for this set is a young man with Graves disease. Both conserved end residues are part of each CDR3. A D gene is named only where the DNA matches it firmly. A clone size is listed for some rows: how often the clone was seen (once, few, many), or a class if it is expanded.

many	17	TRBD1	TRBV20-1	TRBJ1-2	CSARDSGRGRVPYGYTF	TGCAGTGCTAGAGATTCAGGCAGGGGGCGAGTGCCCTATGGCTACACCTTC
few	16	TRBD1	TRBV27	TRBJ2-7	CASSLFSGQAAYEQYF	TGTGCCAGCAGTTTATTCTCGGGACAGGCGGCCTACGAGCAGTACTTC
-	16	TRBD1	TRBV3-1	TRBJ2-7	CASSQEGRQGAREQYF	TGTGCCAGCAGCCAAGAGGGGAGACAGGGGGCACGGGAGCAGTACTTC
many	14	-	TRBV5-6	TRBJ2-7	CASSLVASSYEQYF	TGTGCCAGCAGCTTAGTAGCGTCCTCCTACGAGCAGTACTTC
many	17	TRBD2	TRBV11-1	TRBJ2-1	CASSLGLAGGPNNEQFF	TGTGCCAGCAGCTTGGGACTAGCGGGAGGGCCGAATAATGAGCAGTTCTTC
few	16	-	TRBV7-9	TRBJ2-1	CASSALAWGSGAEQFF	TGTGCCAGCAGCGCCCTCGCTTGGGGGTCGGGGGCTGAGCAGTTCTTC
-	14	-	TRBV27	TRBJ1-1	CASSPHRDLGEAFF	TGTGCCAGCAGTCCCCACAGGGATTTGGGTGAAGCTTTCTTT
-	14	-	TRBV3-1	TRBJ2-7	CASSQAYRGGEQYF	TGTGCCAGCAGCCAAGCTTACAGGGGAGGAGAGCAGTACTTC
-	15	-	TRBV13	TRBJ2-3	CASSRGLPSTDTQYF	TGTGCCAGCAGCCGGGGACTTCCTAGCACAGATACGCAGTATTTT
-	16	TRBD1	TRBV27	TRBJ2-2	CASSPQYRGNTGELFF	TGTGCCAGCAGTCCTCAATACAGGGGGAACACCGGGGAGCTGTTTTTT
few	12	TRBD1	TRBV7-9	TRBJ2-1	CASSWGQAEQFF	TGTGCCAGCAGCTGGGGACAGGCAGAGCAGTTCTTC
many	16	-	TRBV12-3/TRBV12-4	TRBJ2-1	CASSFRRDPPEDEQFF	TGTGCCAGCAGTTTTAGGCGGGATCCCCCCGAGGATGAGCAGTTCTTC
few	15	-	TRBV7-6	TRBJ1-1	CASSLTTGQNTEAFF	TGTGCCAGCAGCCTCACTACGGGGCAGAACACTGAAGCTTTCTTT
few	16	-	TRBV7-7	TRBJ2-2	CASSLGPGANTGELFF	TGTGCTAGCAGCTTAGGGCCGGGCGCGAACACCGGGGAGCTGTTTTTT
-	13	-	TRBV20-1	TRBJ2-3	CSATDSRTDTQYF	TGCAGTGCGACGGACTCGCGAACGGATACGCAGTATTTT
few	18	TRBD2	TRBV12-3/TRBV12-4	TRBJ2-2	CASSLGTSGRVGAGELFF	TGTGCCAGCAGTTTAGGGACTAGCGGGAGAGTTGGGGCCGGGGAGCTGTTTTTT
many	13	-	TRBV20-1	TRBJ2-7	CSARAVSKGEQYF	TGCAGTGCTAGAGCCGTAAGCAAGGGGGAGCAGTACTTC
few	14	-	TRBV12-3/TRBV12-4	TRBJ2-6	CASRMSSGANVLTF	TGTGCCAGCAGGATGAGCTCTGGGGCCAACGTCCTGACTTTC
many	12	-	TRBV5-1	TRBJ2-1	CASSLPGDEQFF	TGCGCCAGCAGCCTCCCCGGGGATGAGCAGTTCTTC
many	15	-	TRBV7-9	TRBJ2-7	CASSRPGGTSYEQYF	TGTGCCAGCAGCCGCCCTGGCGGGACGTCCTACGAGCAGTACTTC
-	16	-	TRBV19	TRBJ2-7	CASSMGGSINTYEQYF	TGTGCCAGTAGTATGGGGGGTTCCATAAACACCTACGAGCAGTACTTC
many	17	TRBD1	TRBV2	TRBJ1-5	CASGTGQGRASNQPQHF	TGTGCCAGCGGGACGGGACAGGGACGGGCGAGCAATCAGCCCCAGCATTTT
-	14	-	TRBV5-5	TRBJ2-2	CASSWGVFTGELFF	TGTGCCAGCAGTTGGGGGGTTTTCACCGGGGAGCTGTTTTTT
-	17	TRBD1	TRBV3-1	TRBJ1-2	CASTEGSPGQGGYGYTF	TGTGCCAGCACCGAAGGATCCCCGGGACAGGGAGGGTATGGCTACACCTTC
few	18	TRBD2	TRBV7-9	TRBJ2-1	CASSSSSTSGRGSNEQFF	TGTGCCAGCAGCTCCAGCTCGACTAGCGGGAGAGGAAGCAATGAGCAGTTCTTC
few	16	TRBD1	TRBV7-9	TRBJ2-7	CASSAWTGGSSYEQYF	TGTGCCAGCAGCGCCTGGACAGGGGGCAGCTCCTACGAGCAGTACTTC
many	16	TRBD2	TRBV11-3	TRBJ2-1	CASSLDGGGRVDEQFF	TGTGCCAGCAGCTTAGATGGCGGCGGGAGGGTCGATGAGCAGTTCTTC
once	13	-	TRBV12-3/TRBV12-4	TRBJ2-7	CAGSSDSSYEQYF	TGTGCCGGCAGCTCGGACAGCTCCTACGAGCAGTACTTC
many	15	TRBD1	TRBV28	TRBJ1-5	CASSSIGQGNQPQHF	TGTGCCAGCAGCTCTATTGGACAGGGGAATCAGCCCCAGCATTTT
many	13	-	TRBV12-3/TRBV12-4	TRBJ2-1	CASSLATNNEQFF	TGTGCCAGCAGTTTAGCCACAAACAATGAGCAGTTCTTC
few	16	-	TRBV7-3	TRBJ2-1	CVSSFGPSHSYNEQFF	TGTGTCAGCAGCTTCGGGCCGTCGCACTCCTACAATGAGCAGTTCTTC
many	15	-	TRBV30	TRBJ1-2	CAWSPAGGRNYGYTF	TGTGCCTGGAGTCCCGCCGGGGGTCGGAACTATGGCTACACCTTC
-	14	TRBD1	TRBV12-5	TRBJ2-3	CASGPNRGFDTQYF	TGTGCTAGTGGTCCTAACAGGGGATTCGATACGCAGTATTTT
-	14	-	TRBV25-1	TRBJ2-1	CASSTAGTYNEQFF	TGTGCCAGCAGTACTGCGGGAACCTACAATGAGCAGTTCTTC
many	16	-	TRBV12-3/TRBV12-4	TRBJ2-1	CASSTPPRSSYNEQFF	TGTGCCAGCAGTACTCCCCCTAGGAGCTCCTACAATGAGCAGTTCTTC
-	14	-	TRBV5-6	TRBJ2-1	CASSLFGRGDEQFF	TGTGCCAGCAGCTTGTTTGGGCGAGGCGATGAGCAGTTCTTC
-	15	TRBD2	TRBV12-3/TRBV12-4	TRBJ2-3	CASSLRSAGAGTQYF	TGTGCCAGCAGTTTAAGGTCAGCGGGAGCTGGTACGCAGTATTTT
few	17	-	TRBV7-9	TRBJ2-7	CASSPRPRQSPNYEQYF	TGTGCCAGCAGCCCGCGACCGAGACAGAGCCCGAACTACGAGCAGTACTTC
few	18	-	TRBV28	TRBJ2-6	CASSWQGKAASGANVLTF	TGTGCCAGCAGTTGGCAGGGAAAGGCCGCATCTGGGGCCAACGTCCTGACTTTC
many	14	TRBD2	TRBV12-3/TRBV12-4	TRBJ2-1	CATMGTSEYNEQFF	TGTGCCACCATGGGGACTAGCGAGTACAATGAGCAGTTCTTC
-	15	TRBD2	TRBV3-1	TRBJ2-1	CASSQGGEPYNEQFF	TGTGCCAGCAGCCAGGGGGGGGAGCCCTACAATGAGCAGTTCTTC
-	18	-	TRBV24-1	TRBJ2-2	CATSVPRGTNANTGELFF	TGTGCCACCAGTGTACCCCGAGGGACAAATGCGAACACCGGGGAGCTGTTTTTT
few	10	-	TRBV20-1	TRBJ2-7	CSASGYEQYF	TGCAGTGCTAGCGGTTACGAGCAGTACTTC
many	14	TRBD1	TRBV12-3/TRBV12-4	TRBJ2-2	CASSLKGASGELFF	TGTGCCAGCAGTTTAAAGGGGGCCAGCGGGGAGCTGTTTTTT
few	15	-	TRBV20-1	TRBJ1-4	CSARAIGGTNEKLFF	TGCAGTGCTAGAGCGATCGGGGGAACTAATGAAAAACTGTTTTTT
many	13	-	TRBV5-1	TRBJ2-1	CASSESSYNEQFF	TGTGCCAGCAGTGAAAGCTCCTACAATGAGCAGTTCTTC
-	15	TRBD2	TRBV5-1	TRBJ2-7	CASSPGLAVGYEQYF	TGCGCCAGCAGCCCGGGACTAGCGGTTGGATACGAGCAGTACTTC
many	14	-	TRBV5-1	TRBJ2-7	CASSPEAAAYEQYF	TGCGCCAGCAGCCCCGAGGCGGCTGCATACGAGCAGTACTTC
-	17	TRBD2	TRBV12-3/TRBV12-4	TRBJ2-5	CASSSGTSGRPQETQYF	TGTGCCAGCAGTTCCGGGACTAGCGGGAGGCCACAAGAGACCCAGTACTTC
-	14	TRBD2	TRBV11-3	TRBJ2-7	CASSPSGTSDEQYF	TGTGCCAGCAGCCCGTCCGGGACTAGTGACGAGCAGTACTTC
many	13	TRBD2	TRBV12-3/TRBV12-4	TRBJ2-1	CASQLAGDNEQFF	TGTGCCAGCCAACTAGCGGGTGACAATGAGCAGTTCTTC
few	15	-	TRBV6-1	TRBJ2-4	CASTRGGMGENIQYF	TGTGCCAGCACCCGAGGCGGGATGGGAGAAAACATTCAGTACTTC
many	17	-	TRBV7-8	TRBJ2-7	CASSHTGERANSYEQYF	TGTGCCAGCAGCCACACTGGGGAGCGGGCAAATTCCTACGAGCAGTACTTC
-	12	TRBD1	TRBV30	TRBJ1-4	CAGDRGLEKLFF	TGTGCGGGGGACAGGGGGCTTGAAAAACTGTTTTTT
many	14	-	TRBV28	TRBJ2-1	CASSLSLPESEQFF	TGTGCCAGCAGTTTATCCCTACCCGAATCTGAGCAGTTCTTC
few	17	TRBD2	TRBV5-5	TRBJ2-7	CASSRGTSGGHSYEQYF	TGTGCCAGCAGCCGGGGGACTAGCGGGGGCCACTCCTACGAGCAGTACTTC